The text below deals with one T cell receptor beta chain. A much larger clone lies a single base off, so this may be a read error. The sample comes from a study of prognosis after radiotherapy for stage I lung cancer. Study information: The study enrolled patients with stage I non-small cell lung cancer between 2018 and 2019. Adenocarcinomas accounted for the tumors of 11 to 13 patients, and squamous cell carcinomas for those of six to eight.

Amplification of TCR beta CDR3 from genomic DNA used two-round multiplex PCR. During first-round PCR, primers specific to each TRBV and TRBJ gene were used. TCRdb analysed the multiplex PCR reads with MiXCR anew, one entry per CDR3 protein. In the table there are 20,000 or so distinct CDR3 sequences, roughly 45% of which are singletons. The CDR3 consists of 15 residues. Germline loops: CDR1 MNHEY, CDR2 SVGAGI. V dropped 4 bases and J dropped 3 bases, with 13 bases sitting between them. The rearrangement uses TRBV6-5 and TRBJ2-1; D remains ambiguous. The sequence derives from a donor over 45 with non-small cell lung cancer. The source material was PBMCs, sampled before or after stereotactic body radiation therapy (not recorded which). The CDR3 DNA reads as TGTGCCAGCAGTTCGCCCCATCGGAACTACAATGAGCAGTTCTTC. Translation gives CASSSPHRNYNEQFF.